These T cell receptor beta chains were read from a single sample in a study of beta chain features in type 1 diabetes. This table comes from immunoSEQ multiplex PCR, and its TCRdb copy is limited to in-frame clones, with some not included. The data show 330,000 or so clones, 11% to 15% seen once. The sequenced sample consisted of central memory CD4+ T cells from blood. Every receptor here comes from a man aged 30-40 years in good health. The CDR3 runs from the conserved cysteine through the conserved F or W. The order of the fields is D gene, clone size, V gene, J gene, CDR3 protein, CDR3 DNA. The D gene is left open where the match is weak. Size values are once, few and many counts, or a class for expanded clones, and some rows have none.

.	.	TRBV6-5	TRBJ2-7	CASSEPGSYEQYF	TGTGCCAGCAGTGAACCGGGGTCCTACGAGCAGTACTTC
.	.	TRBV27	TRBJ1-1	CASSYGGRIDTFF	TGTGCCAGCAGTTACGGGGGACGGATTGATACTTTCTTT
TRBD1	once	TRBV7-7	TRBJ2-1	CASSLDRDTYNEQFF	TGTGCTAGCAGCTTAGACAGGGACACCTACAATGAGCAGTTCTTC
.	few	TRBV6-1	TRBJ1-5	CASTETDHSNQPQHF	TGTGCCAGCACTGAGACGGACCATAGCAATCAGCCCCAGCATTTT
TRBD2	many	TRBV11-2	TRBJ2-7	CASSLNAGGYEQYF	TGTGCCAGCAGCTTAAATGCGGGGGGCTACGAGCAGTACTTC
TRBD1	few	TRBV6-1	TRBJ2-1	CASSNRGRSNEQFF	TGTGCCAGCAGTAACAGGGGGCGAAGCAATGAGCAGTTCTTC
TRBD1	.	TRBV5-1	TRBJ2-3	CASSSGQGSTDTQYF	TGCGCCAGCAGCTCGGGACAGGGTAGCACAGATACGCAGTATTTT
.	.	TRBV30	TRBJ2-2	CAWMWGRATGELFF	TGTGCCTGGATGTGGGGACGTGCCACCGGGGAGCTGTTTTTT
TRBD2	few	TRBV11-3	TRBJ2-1	CASSSWTSGRARSYNEQFF	TGTGCCAGCAGCTCCTGGACTAGCGGGAGGGCCCGCTCCTACAATGAGCAGTTCTTC
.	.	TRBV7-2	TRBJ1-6	CASSFASNSPLHF	TGTGCCAGCAGTTTCGCCAGTAATTCACCCCTCCACTTT
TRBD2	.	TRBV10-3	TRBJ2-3	CAISVRTSGVTTDTQYF	TGTGCCATCAGTGTCCGGACTAGCGGGGTCACCACAGATACGCAGTATTTT
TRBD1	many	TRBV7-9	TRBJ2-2	CASSSAQGRVTGELFF	TGTGCCAGCAGCTCGGCACAGGGGAGAGTCACCGGGGAGCTGTTTTTT
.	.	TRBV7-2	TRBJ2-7	CASSLPAGRNYEQYF	TGTGCCAGCAGCTTACCAGCCGGCCGAAATTACGAGCAGTACTTC
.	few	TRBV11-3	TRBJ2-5	CASSRKWEETQYF	TGTGCCAGCAGCCGTAAGTGGGAAGAGACCCAGTACTTC
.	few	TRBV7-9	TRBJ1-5	CASSLAGSQPQHF	TGTGCCAGCAGCTTAGCGGGTAGTCAGCCCCAGCATTTT
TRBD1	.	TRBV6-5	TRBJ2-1	CASSSDRGSYNEQFF	TGTGCCAGCAGTTCGGACAGGGGATCCTACAATGAGCAGTTCTTC
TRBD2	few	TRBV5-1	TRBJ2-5	CASSRTSGDQETQYF	TGCGCCAGCAGTAGGACTAGCGGGGATCAAGAGACCCAGTACTTC
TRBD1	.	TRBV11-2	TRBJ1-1	CASSLAGTGHNTEAFF	TGTGCCAGCAGCTTAGCCGGGACAGGACATAACACTGAAGCTTTCTTT
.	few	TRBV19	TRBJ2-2	CAWRLSPGLNTGELFF	TGTGCCTGGAGACTTTCCCCAGGGCTGAACACCGGGGAGCTGTTTTTT
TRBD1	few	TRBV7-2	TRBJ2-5	CASTLRGREETQYF	TGTGCCAGCACCCTAAGGGGGCGAGAGGAGACCCAGTACTTC
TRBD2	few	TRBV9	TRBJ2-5	CASSGWGTRSTQYF	TGTGCCAGCAGTGGTTGGGGGACTAGGTCGACCCAGTACTTC
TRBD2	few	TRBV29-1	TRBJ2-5	CSVRLSGAETQYF	TGCAGCGTTAGGCTTAGCGGGGCAGAGACCCAGTACTTC
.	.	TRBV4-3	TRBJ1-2	CASSHRNYGYTF	TGCGCCAGCAGCCACAGAAACTATGGCTACACCTTC
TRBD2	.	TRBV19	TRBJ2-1	CASSRDYTKYNEQFF	TGTGCCAGTAGTAGGGACTACACGAAATACAATGAGCAGTTCTTC
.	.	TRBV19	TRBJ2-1	CASSKPPSDEQFF	TGTGCCAGTAGTAAGCCCCCTTCAGATGAGCAGTTCTTC
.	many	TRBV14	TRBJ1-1	CASSQDRLVAGSMNTEAFF	TGTGCCAGCAGCCAAGATAGGTTAGTGGCAGGAAGCATGAACACTGAAGCTTTCTTT
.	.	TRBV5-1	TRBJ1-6	CASSLGNVYNSPLHF	TGCGCCAGCAGCTTAGGCAACGTCTATAATTCACCCCTCCACTTT
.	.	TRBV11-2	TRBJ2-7	CASSFGGGFGEQYF	TGTGCCAGCAGCTTTGGGGGTGGGTTTGGCGAGCAGTACTTC
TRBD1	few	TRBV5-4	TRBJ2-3	CASSLKGGETDTQYF	TGTGCCAGCAGCTTGAAAGGGGGCGAAACAGATACGCAGTATTTT
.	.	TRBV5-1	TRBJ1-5	CASSWRPGATQPQHF	TGCGCCAGCAGCTGGAGGCCAGGGGCCACTCAGCCCCAGCATTTT
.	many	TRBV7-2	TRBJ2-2	CASSLRMGGNGELFF	TGTGCCAGCAGCTTACGCATGGGGGGTAACGGGGAGCTGTTTTTT
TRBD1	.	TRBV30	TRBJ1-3	CACQGQSGNTIYF	TGTGCCTGCCAGGGACAGAGTGGAAACACCATATATTTT
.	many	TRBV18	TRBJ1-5	CASSPNRDRGQPQHF	TGTGCCAGCTCACCAAACAGGGACCGGGGACAGCCCCAGCATTTT
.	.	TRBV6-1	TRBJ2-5	CASSDRRRETQYF	TGTGCCAGCAGTGACAGAAGGAGGGAGACCCAGTACTTC
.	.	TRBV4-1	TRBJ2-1	CASSQRDSTAGDEQFF	TGCGCCAGCAGCCAACGGGACTCCACTGCGGGTGATGAGCAGTTCTTC
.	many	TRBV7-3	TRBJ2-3	CASSLTLLRDTQYF	TGTGCCAGCAGCTTAACGCTTTTGCGGGATACGCAGTATTTT
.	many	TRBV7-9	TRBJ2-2	CASSENTGELFF	TGTGCCAGCTCGGAGAACACCGGGGAGCTGTTTTTT
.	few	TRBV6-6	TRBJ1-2	CASSYSRDRNPGYTF	TGTGCCAGCAGTTACTCGCGGGACCGGAATCCTGGCTACACCTTC
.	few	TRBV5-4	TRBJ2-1	CASSDINSYNEQFF	TGTGCCAGCAGCGACATCAACTCCTACAATGAGCAGTTCTTC
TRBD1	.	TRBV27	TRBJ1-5	CASRQGVSNQPQHF	TGTGCCAGCAGACAGGGGGTTAGCAATCAGCCCCAGCATTTT
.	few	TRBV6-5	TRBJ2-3	CASSYSFGGLHNTQYF	TGTGCCAGCAGTTACTCGTTTGGGGGCCTTCATAATACGCAGTATTTT
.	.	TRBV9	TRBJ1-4	CASSVRPTNEKLFF	TGTGCCAGCAGCGTCAGGCCGACTAATGAAAAACTGTTTTTT
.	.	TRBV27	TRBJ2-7	CASRLGHLNVYEQYF	TGTGCCAGCAGGTTGGGGCACTTAAACGTTTATGAGCAGTACTTC
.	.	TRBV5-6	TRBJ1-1	CASSLKVNTEAFF	TGTGCCAGCAGCCTAAAAGTAAACACTGAAGCTTTCTTT
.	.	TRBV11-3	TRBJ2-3	CASQKGTDTQYF	TGTGCCAGCCAGAAAGGCACAGATACGCAGTATTTT
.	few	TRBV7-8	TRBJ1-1	CASSFPGLGAFF	TGTGCCAGCAGCTTTCCGGGGCTGGGGGCTTTCTTT
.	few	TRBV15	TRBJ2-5	CATSSGLSGLETQYF	TGTGCCACCAGCAGCGGATTATCGGGTTTGGAGACCCAGTACTTC